The source of this TCR beta chain is a study of OX40 agonist ivuxolimab in advanced cancers. Across the study: Ivuxolimab, which is an agonistic anti-OX40 (CD134) antibody, was administered to the patients. Patients with prior anti-PD-1, anti-PD-L1 or anti-CTLA-4 therapy were eligible; roughly 40% had some. Patients achieving partial responses numbered three: one hepatocellular carcinoma case and two cutaneous melanoma cases.

Germline lookup yields CDR1 KGHSH and CDR2 LQKENI. The CDR3 sequence is 17 residues long. V gave up 3 bases and J gave up 0 bases, with 15 bases separating them. TCRdb keeps only in-frame clones here, not all; method: immunoSEQ multiplex PCR. The sample has 55,000 to 75,000 clones, roughly four fifths seen once. Enrollment shut out patients with autoimmune disease history or systemic immunosuppression. The clonotype was recovered from an adult with an advanced solid tumor such as melanoma, head and neck, liver or kidney cancer. The source was CD4+ or CD8+ T cells sorted from blood, collected in a trial of the OX40 agonist ivuxolimab. The rearrangement joins TRBV18 to TRBJ1-3; D unclear. Here the CDR3 reads CASSPPWKPYSGNTIYF. The DNA for the CDR3 is TGTGCCAGCTCACCCCCGTGGAAGCCCTACTCTGGAAACACCATATATTTT.